This TCR beta chain was retrieved from a study of Ad26.COV2.S vaccination and SARS-CoV-2 variants. V was clipped by 4 bases and J by 4 bases, with 8 bases between them. From germline, CDR1 is SGDLS and CDR2 YYNGEE. This CDR3 has 12 amino acids. The sample holds one count of this clone. Its matching antigen is unknown. Measured with immunoSEQ multiplex PCR; TCRdb has only the in-frame clones, and not every one. This table holds hundreds of thousands of clones, roughly 89% found once. Stated treatment: some 19 received Ad26.COV2.S at low or high dose, single or two shots; about 5 received placebo; per-sample allocation not given. The study sampled participants on day 63 after the first vaccine or placebo injection. Study results and limitations: The study found higher spike-specific TCR breadth in vaccine than placebo recipients.

This sequence joins TRBV9 and TRBJ1-2, with D uncertain. The clonotype comes from a person between 18 and 59 years old who received the Ad26.COV2.S COVID-19 vaccine or a placebo. Sample: peripheral blood, taken in a trial of Ad26.COV2.S vaccine versus placebo. CDR3 coding DNA: TGTGCCAGCAGCAGAGATCGCTATGGCTACACCTTC. It encodes CASSRDRYGYTF.